The clone carrying this T cell receptor (beta chain) appeared a few times. Its specificity is not known. Amplification used 60 Vbeta primers and 13 Jbeta primers. The table came from immunoSEQ multiplex PCR; TCRdb's copy has only in-frame clones and leaves some out. The sample lists 100,000 to 150,000 clones; 72% were seen once. The sample is drawn from a study of cytomegalovirus exposure and HLA in healthy donors. Across the whole study: Counted in an early data release were 75 million to 85 million unique TCRs from HLA-typed donors. General observations from the study: A later analysis linked a missense DCLRE1C variant to TCR beta V- and J-gene trimming. In presence/absence analyses, roughly uniform sequencing depth across donors was assumed. Among the most significant clusters, several appeared linked to common viral pathogens in a later analysis.

The germline V gene encodes CDR1 MNHEY and CDR2 SVGAGI. This CDR3 comprises 15 residues. With 2 bases removed from V and 0 bases from J, the gap between germline ends came to 8 bases. The chain couples TRBV6-5 to TRBJ1-5; the D gene is possibly TRBD1 (6 bases). This clonotype was sampled from a man in his fifties or sixties in good health and CMV-seropositive. Material: PBMCs. CDR3 sequence reads: CASSYQGNSNQPQHF. The DNA of the CDR3 is TGTGCCAGCAGTTACCAGGGGAATAGCAATCAGCCCCAGCATTTT.